This T cell receptor (beta chain) was documented in a study of T cell responses to AZD1222 COVID-19 vaccine. Study-level findings and limits: Baseline antibody screening turned up just a handful of seropositive AZD1222 recipients. There were repertoire samples only from the period after the peak T cell response.

The method was immunoSEQ multiplex PCR; TCRdb's version includes in-frame clones alone and lacks a portion of them. The sample lists 98,000 or so clones, approximately 88% seen once, with about 8.7% in the top ten. The CDR3 loop spans 18 amino acids. The V and J ends lost 5 bases and 2 bases, in that order; junction bases with no gene match: 11. Germline CDR1 is SGHTA and CDR2 is FQGNSA. On this clone itself: Its cognate antigen is unknown.

This sequence joins TRBV7-2 and TRBJ2-2, with 10 bases identical to TRBD2. The TCR comes from an adult in good health. Sequencing used peripheral blood, obtained on day 0 of AZD1222 vaccination. This chain's CDR3 is CASSKNPGLALNTGELFF. CDR3 DNA sequence: TGTGCCAGCAGCAAAAACCCGGGACTAGCGCTTAACACCGGGGAGCTGTTTTTT. Complete variable domain (other parts from reference TRBV7-2 and TRBJ2-2): GAGVSQSPSNKVTEKGKDVELRCDPISGHTALYWYRQSLGQGLEFLIYFQGNSAPDKSGLPSDRFSAERTGGSVSTLTIQRTQQEDSAVYLCASSKNPGLALNTGELFFGEGSRLTVL.